The 18 T cell receptor beta chains presented below share a single source sample, sequenced in a study of shared clonotypes between healthy human individuals. Sequenced by immunoSEQ multiplex PCR; TCRdb stores in-frame clones only, minus some. This table has some 500,000 clones, less than 96% appearing once. The sample was naive CD4+ T cells sorted from blood. Subset noted: CD45RA+ positively selected. The receptors come from a young woman in good health.

The genes are TRBV5-1 and TRBJ2-3, with D possibly matching TRBD2 (5 bases). The CDR3 has 15 amino acids. V lost 4 bases and J lost 0, with 12 bases in between. The germline CDR1 and CDR2 sequences are SGHRS and YFSETQ. The CDR3 sequence is CASSPAGLSTDTQYF. The CDR3 DNA sequence: TGCGCCAGCAGCCCCGCGGGCCTCAGCACAGATACGCAGTATTTT.

This rearrangement joins TRBV18 to TRBJ1-1; 12 bases map to TRBD1. The CDR3 runs 16 residues. Germline V lookup: CDR1 KGHSH, CDR2 LQKENI. V trimming: 4 bases; J trimming: 4 bases; junction bases outside the gene matches: 7. The CDR3 here is CASSQGTGGVGTEAFF. CDR3 nucleotide sequence: TGTGCCAGCTCACAGGGGACAGGGGGCGTCGGCACTGAAGCTTTCTTT. Full variable domain (missing parts from reference TRBV18 and TRBJ1-1): NAGVMQNPRHLVRRRGQEARLRCSPMKGHSHVYWYRQLPEEGLKFMVYLQKENIIDESGMPKERFSAEFPKEGPSILRIQQVVRGDSAAYFCASSQGTGGVGTEAFFGQGTRLTVV.

The chain is built from TRBV7-7 and TRBJ2-1, with 7 bases identical to TRBD2. CDR3 length equals 15 residues. Germline V gene data show CDR1 as SSHAT and CDR2 as FNYEAQ (reference sequence). Trimming cost V 5 bases and J 5 bases; bases outside gene matches: 9. The CDR3 sequence is CASSPGPSGNNEQFF. For the CDR3, the DNA is TGTGCCAGCAGCCCCGGGCCTAGCGGTAACAATGAGCAGTTCTTC.

This chain links TRBV27 with TRBJ2-7, with 7 bases identical to TRBD1. Germline V gene sequence: CDR1 MNHEY, CDR2 SMNVEV (reference sequence). The CDR3 has 13 residues. With V trimmed by 5 bases and J by 6 bases, 7 bases remained unmatched. The CDR3 DNA is TGTGCCAGCAGTCCATTACAGGGGCTCGAGCAGTACTTC. The encoded protein is CASSPLQGLEQYF.

The chain recombines TRBV5-1 with TRBJ2-7; D ambiguous. CDR3 length: 13 amino acids. Germline V gives CDR1 SGHRS, CDR2 YFSETQ. V lost 3 bases and J lost 3, with 10 bases in between. CDR3 residues: CASSYSKNYEQYF. The CDR3, as DNA: TGCGCCAGCAGCTACTCAAAAAACTACGAGCAGTACTTC.

The chain carries TRBV30 and TRBJ2-1; no clear D. This CDR3 is 13 amino acids long. V was pared by 5 bases and J by 7 bases, with 15 bases between. Germline-derived CDR1 and CDR2 are GTSNPN and SVGIG (reference sequence). CDR3 in amino acids: CAWDGPSWNEQFF. CDR3 in DNA: TGTGCCTGGGACGGGCCGAGTTGGAATGAGCAGTTCTTC. Together with reference TRBV30 and TRBJ2-1, the CDR3 gives the full variable domain: SQTIHQWPATLVQPVGSPLSLECTVEGTSNPNLYWYRQAAGRGLQLLFYSVGIGQISSEVPQNLSASRPQDRQFILSSKKLLLSDSGFYLCAWDGPSWNEQFFGPGTRLTVL.

A single count supports this clone. This chain joins TRBV30 and TRBJ2-3; D possibly corresponds to TRBD2 (6 bases). The CDR3 has 14 residues. Germline V gene lookup returns CDR1 GTSNPN and CDR2 SVGIG (reference sequence). V was trimmed by 3 bases and J by 9 bases, leaving 19 bases between them. The CDR3 loop reads CAWSLAQAGTTQYF. In DNA form, the CDR3 reads TGTGCCTGGAGCCTCGCCCAAGCGGGTACGACGCAGTATTTT.

The chain carries TRBV20-1 and TRBJ2-3; D gene ambiguous. The CDR3 consists of 10 residues. With 6 bases removed from V and 4 bases from J, the gap between germline ends came to 5 bases. Per germline, CDR1 DFQATT and CDR2 SNEGSKA (reference sequence). The CDR3 is CSAVSDTQYF. The CDR3 DNA is TGCAGTGCGGTCTCAGATACGCAGTATTTT.

The V call is TRBV19, the J call TRBJ2-1; tentative D call: TRBD1 (6 bases). The CDR3 consists of 15 residues. The germline V gene encodes CDR1 LNHDA and CDR2 SQIVND (reference sequence). V was trimmed by 9 bases and J by 4 bases, leaving 19 bases between them. The CDR3 is CASRENRVEYNEQFF. The CDR3 region has the DNA TGTGCCAGCCGAGAAAACAGGGTCGAATACAATGAGCAGTTCTTC. The full variable domain, its missing parts supplied by reference TRBV19 and TRBJ2-1, is DGGITQSPKYLFRKEGQNVTLSCEQNLNHDAMYWYRQDPGQGLRLIYYSQIVNDFQKGDIAEGYSVSREKKESFPLTVTSAQKNPTAFYLCASRENRVEYNEQFFGPGTRLTVL.

The chain joins TRBV6-1 to TRBJ2-5, with D maybe TRBD2 (6 bases). The CDR3 totals 15 residues. From germline, CDR1 is MNHNS and CDR2 SASEGT. V lost 1 base, J lost 7 bases, and 16 bases lay in between. This CDR3 is CASSEGPGLEGTQYF. CDR3 DNA: TGTGCCAGCAGTGAAGGTCCAGGGTTGGAGGGGACCCAGTACTTC.

As concerns this clone: Additional DNA sequences in this sample encode the identical CDR3. This chain links TRBV5-1 with TRBJ2-7; the match to TRBD2 covers 10 bases. Germline V gene sequence: CDR1 SGHRS, CDR2 YFSETQ. The ends lost 1 base at V and 2 bases at J; junction bases unmatched: 3. The CDR3 covers 15 residues. DNA for the CDR3: TGCGCCAGCAGCTTGCGAGCGGGAGGGCCCTACGAGCAGTACTTC. This sequence encodes CASSLRAGGPYEQYF.

This chain uses TRBV5-6 with TRBJ1-1, with 8 bases lining up with TRBD1. CDR1 and CDR2 (germline): SGHDT, YYEEEE. The CDR3 length is 14 residues. The trim removed 5 bases at V and 4 bases at J, leaving 7 bases unmatched. The CDR3 here is CASSTRTGITEAFF. CDR3 in DNA: TGTGCCAGCAGTACCCGGACAGGGATCACTGAAGCTTTCTTT.

The rearrangement uses TRBV28 and TRBJ1-3; D uncertain. CDR3 length: 15 amino acids. The V end lost 6 bases, the J end lost 0 bases, and 12 bases lay between the germline ends. CDR1 and CDR2 from the germline V gene are MDHEN and SYDVKM. The CDR3 loop is CASSLIAGSGNTIYF. CDR3 coding DNA: TGTGCCAGCAGCCTGATCGCCGGCTCTGGAAACACCATATATTTT.

The chain carries TRBV6-1 and TRBJ2-1, with D possibly matching TRBD1 (6 bases). The V gene's germline CDR1 is MNHNS and CDR2 SASEGT. V lost 11 bases to trimming and J lost 1 base, with 12 bases between them. CDR3 length: 13 amino acids. The CDR3 nucleotides read TGTGCCTTAAGACAGGAGTCCTACAATGAGCAGTTCTTC. Translated: CALRQESYNEQFF.

The chain is built from TRBV19 and TRBJ2-2; D perhaps matches TRBD2 (6 bases). The CDR3 runs 15 residues. V dropped 2 bases and J dropped 0 bases, with 7 bases sitting between them. Germline values: CDR1 LNHDA, CDR2 SQIVND (reference sequence). Written as DNA, the CDR3 is TGTGCCAGTAGTATACTAGCGCCGAACACCGGGGAGCTGTTTTTT. Its protein product is CASSILAPNTGELFF.

The rearrangement uses TRBV19 and TRBJ2-1; 9 bases match TRBD1. The junction had 12 bases not matched to a gene; V was cut back by 5 bases and J by 7 bases. Germline V gene data show CDR1 as LNHDA and CDR2 as SQIVND (reference sequence). The CDR3 is 16 residues long. The CDR3 sequence: CASSFPGQGSGNEQFF. CDR3 coding DNA: TGTGCCAGTAGTTTCCCCGGACAGGGGAGCGGAAATGAGCAGTTCTTC. Variable domain in full (rest from reference TRBV19 and TRBJ2-1): DGGITQSPKYLFRKEGQNVTLSCEQNLNHDAMYWYRQDPGQGLRLIYYSQIVNDFQKGDIAEGYSVSREKKESFPLTVTSAQKNPTAFYLCASSFPGQGSGNEQFFGPGTRLTVL.

V usage is TRBV5-1 and J usage is TRBJ2-3; 13 positions match TRBD2. CDR1 and CDR2 from the germline V gene are SGHRS and YFSETQ. CDR3 length: 15 amino acids. V dropped 4 bases and J dropped 6; count of bases not matched to a gene: 5. CDR3 DNA sequence: TGCGCCAGCAGCCCCCGGACTAGCGGGAGTGATACGCAGTATTTT. This gives the protein CASSPRTSGSDTQYF.

The gene calls are TRBV7-2 and TRBJ1-1; tentatively, D is TRBD1 (6 bases). Germline values: CDR1 SGHTA, CDR2 FQGNSA. V gave up 0 bases and J gave up 6 bases, with 8 bases separating them. The CDR3 has 13 residues. CDR3 in amino acids: CASSLAQGPEAFF. The CDR3, as DNA: TGTGCCAGCAGCTTAGCACAGGGACCTGAAGCTTTCTTT.